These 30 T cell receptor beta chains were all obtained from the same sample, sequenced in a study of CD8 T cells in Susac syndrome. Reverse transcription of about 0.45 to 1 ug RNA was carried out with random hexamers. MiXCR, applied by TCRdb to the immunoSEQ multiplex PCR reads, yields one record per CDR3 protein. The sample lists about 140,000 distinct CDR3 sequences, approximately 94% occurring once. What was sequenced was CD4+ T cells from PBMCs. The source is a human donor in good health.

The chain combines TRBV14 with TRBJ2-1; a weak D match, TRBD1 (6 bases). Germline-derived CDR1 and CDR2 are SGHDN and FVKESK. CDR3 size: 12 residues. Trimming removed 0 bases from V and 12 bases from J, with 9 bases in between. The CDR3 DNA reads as TGTGCCAGCAGCCAAGATTGGGGGCGGCAGTTCTTC. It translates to CASSQDWGRQFF.

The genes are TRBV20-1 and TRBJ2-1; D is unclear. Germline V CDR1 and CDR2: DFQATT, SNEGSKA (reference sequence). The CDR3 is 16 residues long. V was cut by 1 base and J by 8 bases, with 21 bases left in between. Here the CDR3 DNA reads TGCAGTGCTAGAGGGACCCTTGGAGTTCTATACTATGAGCAGTTCTTC. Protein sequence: CSARGTLGVLYYEQFF.

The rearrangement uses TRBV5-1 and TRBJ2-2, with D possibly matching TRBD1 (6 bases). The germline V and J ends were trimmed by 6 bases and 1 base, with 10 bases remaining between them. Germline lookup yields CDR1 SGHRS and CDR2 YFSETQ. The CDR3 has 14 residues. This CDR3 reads CASTGTQNTGELFF. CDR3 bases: TGCGCCAGCACCGGGACACAGAACACCGGGGAGCTGTTTTTT.

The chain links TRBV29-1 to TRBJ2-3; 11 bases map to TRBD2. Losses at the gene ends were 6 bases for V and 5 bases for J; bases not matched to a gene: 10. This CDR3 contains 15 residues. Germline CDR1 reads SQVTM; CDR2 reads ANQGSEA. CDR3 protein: CSVERLAGSEDTQYF. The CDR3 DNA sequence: TGCAGCGTGGAACGACTAGCGGGATCCGAAGATACGCAGTATTTT.

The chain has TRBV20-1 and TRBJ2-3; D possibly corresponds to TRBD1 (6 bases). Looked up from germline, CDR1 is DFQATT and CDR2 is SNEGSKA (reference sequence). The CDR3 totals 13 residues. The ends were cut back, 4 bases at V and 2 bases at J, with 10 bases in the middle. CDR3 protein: CSANRAPTDTQYF. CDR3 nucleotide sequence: TGCAGTGCTAACAGGGCCCCCACAGATACGCAGTATTTT.

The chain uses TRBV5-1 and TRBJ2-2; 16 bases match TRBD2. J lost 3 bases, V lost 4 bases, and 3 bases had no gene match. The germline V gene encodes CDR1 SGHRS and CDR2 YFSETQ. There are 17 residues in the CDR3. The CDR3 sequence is CASSPGLAGGYTGELFF. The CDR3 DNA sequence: TGCGCCAGCAGCCCGGGACTAGCGGGAGGGTACACCGGGGAGCTGTTTTTT.

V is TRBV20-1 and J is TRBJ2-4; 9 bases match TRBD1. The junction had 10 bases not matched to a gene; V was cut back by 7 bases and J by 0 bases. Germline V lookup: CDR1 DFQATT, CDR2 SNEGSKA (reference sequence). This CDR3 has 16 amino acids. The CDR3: CSVGTGSTLAKNIQYF. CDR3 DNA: TGCAGTGTCGGGACAGGGTCTACCTTAGCCAAAAACATTCAGTACTTC.

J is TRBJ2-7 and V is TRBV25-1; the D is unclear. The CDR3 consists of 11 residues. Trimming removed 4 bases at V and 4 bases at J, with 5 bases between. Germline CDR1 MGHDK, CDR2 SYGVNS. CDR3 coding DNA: TGTGCCAGCAGTGCCGGTTACGAGCAGTACTTC. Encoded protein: CASSAGYEQYF.

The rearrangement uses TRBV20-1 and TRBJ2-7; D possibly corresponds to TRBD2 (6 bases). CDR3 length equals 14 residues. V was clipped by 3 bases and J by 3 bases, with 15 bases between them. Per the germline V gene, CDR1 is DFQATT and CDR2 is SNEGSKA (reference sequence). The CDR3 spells CSARITSNLYEQYF. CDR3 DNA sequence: TGCAGTGCTAGGATCACTAGCAACCTCTACGAGCAGTACTTC.

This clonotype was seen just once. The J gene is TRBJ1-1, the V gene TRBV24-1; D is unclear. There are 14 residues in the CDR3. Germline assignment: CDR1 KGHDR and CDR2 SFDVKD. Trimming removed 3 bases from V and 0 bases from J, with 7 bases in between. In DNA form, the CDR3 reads TGTGCCACCAGTGATCCCCGAGTGAACACTGAAGCTTTCTTT. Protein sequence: CATSDPRVNTEAFF.

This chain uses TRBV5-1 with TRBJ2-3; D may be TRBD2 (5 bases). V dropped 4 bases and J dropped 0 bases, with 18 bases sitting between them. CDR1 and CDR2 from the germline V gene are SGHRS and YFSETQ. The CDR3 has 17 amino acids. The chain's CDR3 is CASSRALASQSTDTQYF. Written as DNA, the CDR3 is TGCGCCAGCAGCCGTGCTCTAGCCTCCCAAAGCACAGATACGCAGTATTTT.

The CDR3 DNA reads as TGTGCCAGCGATCTCTACGCCGGGGAGCTGTTTTTT. Translation gives CASDLYAGELFF. V gene TRBV5-5 combines with J gene TRBJ2-2; D is undetermined. The V end lost 7 bases, the J end lost 6 bases, and 10 bases lay between the germline ends. CDR3 length: 12 residues. CDR1 SGHKS and CDR2 YYEKEE come from the germline V gene (reference sequence).

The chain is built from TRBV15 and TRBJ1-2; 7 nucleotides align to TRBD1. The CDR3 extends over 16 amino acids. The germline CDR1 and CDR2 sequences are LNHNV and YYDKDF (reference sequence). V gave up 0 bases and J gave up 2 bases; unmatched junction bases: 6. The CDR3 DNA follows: TGTGCCACCAGCAGAGAGAGAATACAGGGGAACTATGGCTACACCTTC. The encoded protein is CATSRERIQGNYGYTF.

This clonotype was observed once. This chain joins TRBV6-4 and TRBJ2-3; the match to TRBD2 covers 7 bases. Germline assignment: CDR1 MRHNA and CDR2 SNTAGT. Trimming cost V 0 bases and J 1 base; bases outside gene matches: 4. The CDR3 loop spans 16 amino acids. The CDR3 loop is CASSDSIAGGTDTQYF. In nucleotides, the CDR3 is TGTGCCAGCAGTGACTCGATTGCGGGAGGCACAGATACGCAGTATTTT.

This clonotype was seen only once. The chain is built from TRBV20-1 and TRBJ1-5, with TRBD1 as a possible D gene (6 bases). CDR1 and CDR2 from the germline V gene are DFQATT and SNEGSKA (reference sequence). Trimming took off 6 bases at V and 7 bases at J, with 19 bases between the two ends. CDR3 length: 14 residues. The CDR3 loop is CSAPKGGAEQPQHF. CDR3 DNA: TGCAGTGCCCCCAAGGGGGGGGCTGAACAGCCCCAGCATTTT.

The CDR3 reads CASSSRTRSETQYF. CDR3 coding DNA: TGTGCCAGCAGTTCCCGGACCCGTAGTGAGACCCAGTACTTC. This chain connects TRBV12-3 or TRBV12-4 to TRBJ2-5; D gene uncertain. There are 14 residues in the CDR3. The V end lost 4 bases, the J end lost 5 bases, and 14 bases lay between the germline ends.

The CDR3 region is CASTRELGGLGDTQYF. The DNA for the CDR3 is TGTGCCAGCACCCGAGAGCTCGGGGGCTTGGGAGATACGCAGTATTTT. This chain uses TRBV6-1 with TRBJ2-3; D is tentatively TRBD1 or TRBD2 (6 bases each). Germline CDR1 reads MNHNS; CDR2 reads SASEGT. The CDR3 is made up of 16 amino acids. V dropped 7 bases and J dropped 5 bases, with 22 bases sitting between them.

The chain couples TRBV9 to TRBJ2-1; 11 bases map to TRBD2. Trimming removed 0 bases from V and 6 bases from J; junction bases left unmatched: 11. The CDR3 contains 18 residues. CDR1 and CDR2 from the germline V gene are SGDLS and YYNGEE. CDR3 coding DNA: TGTGCCAGCAGCGTAGGACTAGCGGGATATTCTACAGCCAATGAGCAGTTCTTC. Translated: CASSVGLAGYSTANEQFF.

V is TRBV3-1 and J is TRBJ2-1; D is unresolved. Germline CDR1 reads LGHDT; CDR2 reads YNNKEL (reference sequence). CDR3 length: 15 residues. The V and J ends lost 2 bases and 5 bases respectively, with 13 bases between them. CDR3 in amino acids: CASSQFSVPDNEQFF. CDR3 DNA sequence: TGTGCCAGCAGCCAATTCTCGGTCCCTGACAATGAGCAGTTCTTC.

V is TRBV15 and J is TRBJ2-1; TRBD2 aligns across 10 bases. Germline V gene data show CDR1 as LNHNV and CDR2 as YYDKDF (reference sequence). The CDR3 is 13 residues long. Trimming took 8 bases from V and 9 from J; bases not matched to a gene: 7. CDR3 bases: TGTGCCACCGACAGCGGGAGGGCCACTGAGCAGTTCTTC. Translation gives CATDSGRATEQFF.

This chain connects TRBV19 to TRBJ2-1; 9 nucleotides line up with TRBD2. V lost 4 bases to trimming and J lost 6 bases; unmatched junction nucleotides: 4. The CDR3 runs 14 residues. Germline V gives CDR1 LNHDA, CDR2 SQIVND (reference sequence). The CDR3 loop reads CASSTLAGPNEQFF. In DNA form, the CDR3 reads TGTGCCAGTAGTACACTAGCGGGCCCCAATGAGCAGTTCTTC. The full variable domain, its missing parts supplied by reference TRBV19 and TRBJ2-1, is DGGITQSPKYLFRKEGQNVTLSCEQNLNHDAMYWYRQDPGQGLRLIYYSQIVNDFQKGDIAEGYSVSREKKESFPLTVTSAQKNPTAFYLCASSTLAGPNEQFFGPGTRLTVL.

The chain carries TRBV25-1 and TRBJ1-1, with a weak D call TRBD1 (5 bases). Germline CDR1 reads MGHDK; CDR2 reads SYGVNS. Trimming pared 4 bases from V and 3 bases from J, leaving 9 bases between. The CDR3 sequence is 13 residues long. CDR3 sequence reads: CASSGGGYTEAFF. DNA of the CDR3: TGTGCCAGCAGTGGTGGGGGGTACACTGAAGCTTTCTTT.

Here the CDR3 DNA reads TGCAGTGCTAGAGGGAGAACTGAAGCTTTCTTT. This gives the protein CSARGRTEAFF. This chain joins TRBV20-1 and TRBJ1-1, with unresolved D. Per germline, CDR1 DFQATT and CDR2 SNEGSKA (reference sequence). Trimming shortened V by 1 base and J by 5 bases, and 5 bases separated the two germline ends. The length of the CDR3 is 11 residues.

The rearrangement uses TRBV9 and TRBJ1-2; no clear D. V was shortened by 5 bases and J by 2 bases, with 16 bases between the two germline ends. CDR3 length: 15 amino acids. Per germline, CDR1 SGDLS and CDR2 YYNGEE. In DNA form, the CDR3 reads TGTGCCAGCAGAGCCCTTGAGGGAACCAACTATGGCTACACCTTC. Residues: CASRALEGTNYGYTF.

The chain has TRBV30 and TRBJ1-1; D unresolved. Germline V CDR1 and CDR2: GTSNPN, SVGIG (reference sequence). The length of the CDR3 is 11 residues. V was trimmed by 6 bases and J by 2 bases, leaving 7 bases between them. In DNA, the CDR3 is TGTGCCTGTACGGTAAACACTGAAGCTTTCTTT. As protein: CACTVNTEAFF.

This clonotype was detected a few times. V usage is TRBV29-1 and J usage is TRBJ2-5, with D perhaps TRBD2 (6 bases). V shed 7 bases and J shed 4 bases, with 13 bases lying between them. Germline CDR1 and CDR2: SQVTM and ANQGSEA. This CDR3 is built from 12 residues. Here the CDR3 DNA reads TGCAGCGGCGGGACGGCTCGAGAGACCCAGTACTTC. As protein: CSGGTARETQYF.

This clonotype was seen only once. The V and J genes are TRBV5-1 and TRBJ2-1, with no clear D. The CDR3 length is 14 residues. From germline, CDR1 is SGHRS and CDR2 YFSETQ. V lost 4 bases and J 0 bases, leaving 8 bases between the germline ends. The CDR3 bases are TGCGCCAGCAGCCAACTCGTCTCCTACAATGAGCAGTTCTTC. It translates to CASSQLVSYNEQFF.

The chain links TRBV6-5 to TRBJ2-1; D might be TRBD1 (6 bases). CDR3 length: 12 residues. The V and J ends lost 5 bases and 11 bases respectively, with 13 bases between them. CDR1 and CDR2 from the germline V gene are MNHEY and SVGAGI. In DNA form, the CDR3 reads TGTGCCAGCAGTAACGCCGGGACACAGCAGTTCTTC. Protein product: CASSNAGTQQFF.

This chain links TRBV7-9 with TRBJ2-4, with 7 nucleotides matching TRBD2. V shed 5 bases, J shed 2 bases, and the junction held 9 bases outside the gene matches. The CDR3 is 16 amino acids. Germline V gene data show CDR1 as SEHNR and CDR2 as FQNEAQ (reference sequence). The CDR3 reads CASSPGGEGPKNIQYF. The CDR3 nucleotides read TGTGCCAGCAGCCCGGGGGGTGAAGGGCCCAAAAACATTCAGTACTTC.

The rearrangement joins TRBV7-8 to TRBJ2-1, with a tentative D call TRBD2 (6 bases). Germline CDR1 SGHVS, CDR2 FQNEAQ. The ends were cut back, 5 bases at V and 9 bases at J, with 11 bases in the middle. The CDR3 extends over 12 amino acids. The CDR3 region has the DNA TGTGCCAGCAGCCTGGAGGGACGTGAGCAGTTCTTC. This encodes CASSLEGREQFF.